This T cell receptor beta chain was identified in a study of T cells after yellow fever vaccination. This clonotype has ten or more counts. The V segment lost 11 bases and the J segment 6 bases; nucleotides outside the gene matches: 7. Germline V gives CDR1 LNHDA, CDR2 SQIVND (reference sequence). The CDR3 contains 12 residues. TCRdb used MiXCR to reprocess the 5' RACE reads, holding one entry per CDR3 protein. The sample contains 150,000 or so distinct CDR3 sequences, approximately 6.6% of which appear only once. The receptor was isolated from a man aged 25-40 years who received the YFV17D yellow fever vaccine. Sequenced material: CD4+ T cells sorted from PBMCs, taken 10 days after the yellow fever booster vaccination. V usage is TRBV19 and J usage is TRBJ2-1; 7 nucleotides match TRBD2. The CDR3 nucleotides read TGTGCCTCAAGGGACTATCGCAATGAGCAGTTCTTC. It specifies CASRDYRNEQFF.